The rows below give T cell receptor beta chains drawn from one sample of a study of T cell responses to AZD1222 COVID-19 vaccine. Clones were read by immunoSEQ multiplex PCR, and TCRdb kept only the in-frame ones, dropping some. The sample yields 80,000 or so clones, roughly nine tenths seen once. Here the sequenced sample was peripheral blood, taken 28 days after the second AZD1222 dose. The receptors were sampled from an adult who received the AZD1222 COVID-19 vaccine. CDR3s include the opening cysteine and the closing phenylalanine or tryptophan. Each record gives: V gene, D gene, clone size, J gene, CDR3 DNA, CDR3 protein. A D gene is named only where the DNA matches it firmly. Rows may omit the clone size; those that give it use once, few, many or a size class.

V: TRBV19; D: .; size: .; J: TRBJ2-3; DNA: TGTGCCAGTAGACCCCGACTGAGCACAGATACGCAGTATTTT; CDR3: CASRPRLSTDTQYF
V: TRBV7-9; D: .; size: .; J: TRBJ2-7; DNA: TGTGCCAGCAGAGGTGACGGTCTCTACGAGCAGTACTTC; CDR3: CASRGDGLYEQYF
V: TRBV21-1; D: .; size: once; J: TRBJ2-1; DNA: TGTGCCAGCAGCCCTAAGACTAGCGGGAGCATTGGTGAGCAGTTCTTC; CDR3: CASSPKTSGSIGEQFF
V: TRBV19; D: .; size: .; J: TRBJ1-2; DNA: TGTGCCAGTAGTAATCCCCGACAAACTAACTATGGCTACACCTTC; CDR3: CASSNPRQTNYGYTF
V: TRBV9; D: TRBD2; size: .; J: TRBJ2-7; DNA: TGTGCCAGCAGCGTAGGTTCTAGCGGGAGCAGCGAGCAGTACTTC; CDR3: CASSVGSSGSSEQYF
V: TRBV6-5; D: TRBD1; size: .; J: TRBJ2-5; DNA: TGTGCCAGCAGTTACTCCACAGGGGGCGGCCAGTACTTC; CDR3: CASSYSTGGGQYF
V: TRBV7-9; D: .; size: .; J: TRBJ1-2; DNA: TGTGCCAGCAGCTTAGGGGACTCGGAGGGCTACACCTTC; CDR3: CASSLGDSEGYTF
V: TRBV10-1; D: TRBD2; size: .; J: TRBJ2-1; DNA: TGCGCCAGCAGTGATGTCGGGACTAGCGGGAGGGGTGAGCAGTTCTTC; CDR3: CASSDVGTSGRGEQFF
V: TRBV28; D: .; size: once; J: TRBJ1-4; DNA: TGTGCCAGCAGTTTACGGGACATAAATAATGAAAAACTGTTTTTT; CDR3: CASSLRDINNEKLFF
V: TRBV30; D: TRBD2; size: .; J: TRBJ2-1; DNA: TGTGCCTGGAGTGTATGGGCTAGCGGGAGTAATGAGCAGTTCTTC; CDR3: CAWSVWASGSNEQFF
V: TRBV3-1/TRBV3-2; D: .; size: .; J: TRBJ2-2; DNA: TGTGCCAGCAGCCAGCCCCTGACCCGAAGGGCCGGGGAGCTGTTTTTT; CDR3: CASSQPLTRRAGELFF
V: TRBV5-4; D: TRBD1; size: .; J: TRBJ1-1; DNA: TGTGCCAGCAGCGGGCCGGGACAGGGGGCCACTGAAGCTTTCTTT; CDR3: CASSGPGQGATEAFF
V: TRBV5-1; D: TRBD1; size: .; J: TRBJ2-5; DNA: TGCGCCAGCAGCCTAAACAGGGGTCGTGAGACCCAGTACTTC; CDR3: CASSLNRGRETQYF
V: TRBV12-3/TRBV12-4; D: .; size: .; J: TRBJ1-1; DNA: TGTGCCAGCAGTTTAGGTGAAGCTTTCTTT; CDR3: CASSLGEAFF
V: TRBV6-5; D: TRBD1; size: .; J: TRBJ1-1; DNA: TGTGCCAGCAGGAAGGGACAGGCGAACACTGAAGCTTTCTTT; CDR3: CASRKGQANTEAFF
V: TRBV10-3; D: .; size: .; J: TRBJ1-6; DNA: TGTGCCATCAGTTCACAGGGTCATGTTGCCAATTCACCCCTCCACTTT; CDR3: CAISSQGHVANSPLHF
V: TRBV5-5; D: .; size: .; J: TRBJ2-1; DNA: TGTGCCAGCAGCTCTATCGGACCAAGCTCCTACAATGAGCAGTTCTTC; CDR3: CASSSIGPSSYNEQFF